Detailed here is one TCR beta chain. Its target is unknown. At the DNA level, this CDR3 is encoded by other sequences in the same sample as well. The data were produced by immunoSEQ multiplex PCR, yet TCRdb's version contains in-frame clones alone and is incomplete. This sample has roughly 97,000 clones, with approximately 84% found just once. This entry is derived from a study of graft-versus-host responses after intestinal transplantation. Study-wide background: All recipients were transplanted with multivisceral, liver-intestinal, or isolated intestinal grafts. Induction using anti-thymocyte globulin, followed by tacrolimus and steroids for two to four years, was given to all recipients. Study results and caveats: Circulating GvH clone levels at their peak were associated with HvG declines (early post-transplant). Graft-donor T cell macrochimerism coincided with high graft-versus-host to host-versus-graft clonal ratios in allografts.

Germline loops: CDR1 SGHRS, CDR2 YFSETQ. V trimming: 3 bases; J trimming: 8 bases; junction bases outside the gene matches: 11. This CDR3 has 16 residues. The receptor comes from a human donor who received an intestinal transplant. The sample in question was unstimulated CD4+ T cells sorted from spleen or lymph node cells, obtained before intestinal transplant. The rearrangement joins TRBV5-1 to TRBJ2-2, with TRBD2 matching 9 bases. CDR3 sequence (DNA): TGCGCCAGCAGCTACGGGTCTAGCGGGATCGGGGGGGAGCTGTTTTTT. It translates to CASSYGSSGIGGELFF. Based on the CDR3 plus reference TRBV5-1 and TRBJ2-2, the full variable domain is KAGVTQTPRYLIKTRGQQVTLSCSPISGHRSVSWYQQTPGQGLQFLFEYFSETQRNKGNFPGRFSGRQFSNSRSEMNVSTLELGDSALYLCASSYGSSGIGGELFFGEGSRLTVL.